One T cell receptor beta chain is described in this entry. Its target is not known. The record originates from a study of beta chain features in type 1 diabetes. Broader study findings: It was possible that PCR favored shorter templates, equally so in patients and controls. There was a moderate but significant shortening of TCRB CDR3s in all four CD4+ subsets of Type 1 diabetes patients. More deletions and fewer insertions at VDJ junctions were seen in type 1 diabetes patients. Across patients, naive, central memory and Treg TCRB repertoires exhibited apparently greater similarity than was observed across healthy donors.

Over 95% purity was reached by all sorted populations. What was sequenced were expressed TCRB transcripts, since all of the isolated RNA had been reverse transcribed. Data came from immunoSEQ multiplex PCR; TCRdb stores just in-frame clones and leaves some out. Of 640,000 or so clones listed, around an eighth are singletons. The CDR3 length is 19 residues. Germline CDR1 SEHNR, CDR2 FQNEAQ (reference sequence). V lost 5 bases to trimming and J lost 0 bases, with 20 bases between them. This chain uses TRBV7-9 with TRBJ2-6; a weak D match, TRBD1 (5 bases). This clonotype was obtained from a man between 18 and 29 years old with type 1 diabetes. Sequenced input: naive CD4+ T cells from blood. CDR3 amino acids: CASSTPAPMTDSGANVLTF. CDR3 nucleotide sequence: TGTGCCAGCAGCACTCCAGCCCCAATGACAGACTCTGGGGCCAACGTCCTGACTTTC.